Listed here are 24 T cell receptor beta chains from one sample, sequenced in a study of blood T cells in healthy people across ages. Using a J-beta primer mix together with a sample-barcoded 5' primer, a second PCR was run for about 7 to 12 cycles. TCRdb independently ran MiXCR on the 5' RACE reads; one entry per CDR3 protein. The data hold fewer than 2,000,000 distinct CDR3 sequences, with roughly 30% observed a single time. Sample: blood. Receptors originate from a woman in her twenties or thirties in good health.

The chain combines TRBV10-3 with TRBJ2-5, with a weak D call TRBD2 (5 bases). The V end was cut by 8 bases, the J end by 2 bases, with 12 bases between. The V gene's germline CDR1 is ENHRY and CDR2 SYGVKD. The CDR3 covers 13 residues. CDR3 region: CAIGETFQETQYF. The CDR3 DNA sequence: TGTGCCATCGGGGAGACTTTTCAAGAGACCCAGTACTTC.

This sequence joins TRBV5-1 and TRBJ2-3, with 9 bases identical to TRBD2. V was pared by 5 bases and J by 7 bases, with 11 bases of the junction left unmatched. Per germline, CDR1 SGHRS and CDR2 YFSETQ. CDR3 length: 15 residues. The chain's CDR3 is CASSSLSGGANTQYF. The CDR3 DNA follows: TGCGCCAGCAGTAGCCTTAGCGGGGGCGCGAATACGCAGTATTTT.

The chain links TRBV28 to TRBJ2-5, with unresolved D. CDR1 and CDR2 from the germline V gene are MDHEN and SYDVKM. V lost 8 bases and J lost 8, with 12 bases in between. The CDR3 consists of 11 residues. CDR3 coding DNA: TGTGCCAGCGTCTACTTGGGTACCCAGTACTTC. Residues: CASVYLGTQYF.

CDR3 in DNA: TGTGCCAGCAGTGAGTCCGCCCCGACTAGCGGGGGGCGGGGGACCCAGTACTTC. It is translated as CASSESAPTSGGRGTQYF. The V call is TRBV6-1, the J call TRBJ2-5, with 13 bases matching TRBD2. The CDR3 is 18 amino acids. CDR1 MNHNS and CDR2 SASEGT come from the germline V gene. Trimming at V came to 3 bases and at J to 7 bases, leaving 14 bases not matched to a gene.

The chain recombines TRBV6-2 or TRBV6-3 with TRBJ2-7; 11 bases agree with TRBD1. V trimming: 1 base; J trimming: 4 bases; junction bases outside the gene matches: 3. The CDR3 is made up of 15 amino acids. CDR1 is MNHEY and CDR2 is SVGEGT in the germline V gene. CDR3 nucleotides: TGTGCCAGCAGTTACTGGGACAGGGGGTCGTACGAGCAGTACTTC. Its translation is CASSYWDRGSYEQYF.

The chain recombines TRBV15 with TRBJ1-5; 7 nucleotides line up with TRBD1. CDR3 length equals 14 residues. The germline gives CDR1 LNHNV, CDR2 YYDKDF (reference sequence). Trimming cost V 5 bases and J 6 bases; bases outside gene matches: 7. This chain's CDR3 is CATSQGQKSQPQHF. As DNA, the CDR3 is TGTGCCACCAGCCAGGGACAGAAAAGTCAGCCCCAGCATTTT.

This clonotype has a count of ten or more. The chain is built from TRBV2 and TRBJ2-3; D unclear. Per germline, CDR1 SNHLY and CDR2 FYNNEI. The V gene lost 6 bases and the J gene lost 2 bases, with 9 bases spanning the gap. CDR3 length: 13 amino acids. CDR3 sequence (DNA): TGTGCCAGCAGCGATGGGGACACAGATACGCAGTATTTT. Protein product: CASSDGDTDTQYF.

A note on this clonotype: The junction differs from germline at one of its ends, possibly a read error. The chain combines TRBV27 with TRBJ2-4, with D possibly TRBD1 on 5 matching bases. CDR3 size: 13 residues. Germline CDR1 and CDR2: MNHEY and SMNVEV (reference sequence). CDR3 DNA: TGTGTCAGCAGTCCTCGACAGTGGGCCATTCAGTACTTC. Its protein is CVSSPRQWAIQYF.

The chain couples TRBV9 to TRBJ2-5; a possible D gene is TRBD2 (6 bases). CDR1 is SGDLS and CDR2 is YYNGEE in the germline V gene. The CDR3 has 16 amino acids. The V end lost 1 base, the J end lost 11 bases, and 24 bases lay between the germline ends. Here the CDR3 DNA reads TGTGCCAGCAGCGTAACGGAGGGGTTTCTCGCGCAGGAGCAGTACTTC. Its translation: CASSVTEGFLAQEQYF.

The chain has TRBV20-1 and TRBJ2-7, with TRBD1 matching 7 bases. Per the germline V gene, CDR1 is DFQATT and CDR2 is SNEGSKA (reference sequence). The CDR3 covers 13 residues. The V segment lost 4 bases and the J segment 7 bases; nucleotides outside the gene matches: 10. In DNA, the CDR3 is TGCAGTGCTATGGGGACAGCTCCTAGTGAGCAGTACTTC. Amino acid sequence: CSAMGTAPSEQYF.

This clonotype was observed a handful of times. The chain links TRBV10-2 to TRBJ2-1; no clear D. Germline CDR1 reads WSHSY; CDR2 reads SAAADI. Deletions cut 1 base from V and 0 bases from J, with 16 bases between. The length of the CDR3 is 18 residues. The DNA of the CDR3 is TGCGCCAGCAGTGAGTGGAGTTACCCCCCAAGCTCCTACAATGAGCAGTTCTTC. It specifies CASSEWSYPPSSYNEQFF.

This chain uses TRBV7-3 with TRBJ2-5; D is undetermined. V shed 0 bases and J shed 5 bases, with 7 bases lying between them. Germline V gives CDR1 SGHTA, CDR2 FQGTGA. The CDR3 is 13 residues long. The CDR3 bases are TGTGCCAGCAGCTTAACCCTGGAGGAGACCCAGTACTTC. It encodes CASSLTLEETQYF.

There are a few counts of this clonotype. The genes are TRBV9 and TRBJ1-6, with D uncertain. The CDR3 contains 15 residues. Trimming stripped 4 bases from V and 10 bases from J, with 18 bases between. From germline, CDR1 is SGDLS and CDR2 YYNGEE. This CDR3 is CASSSRDYLGSPLHF. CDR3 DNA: TGTGCCAGCAGCTCCCGGGATTATTTAGGGTCACCCCTCCACTTT.

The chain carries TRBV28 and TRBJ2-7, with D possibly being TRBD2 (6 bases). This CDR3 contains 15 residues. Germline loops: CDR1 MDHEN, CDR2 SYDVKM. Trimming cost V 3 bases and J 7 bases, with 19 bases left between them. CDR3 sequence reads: CASSFPGLTYNEQYF. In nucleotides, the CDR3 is TGTGCCAGCAGTTTCCCGGGACTTACCTACAATGAGCAGTACTTC.

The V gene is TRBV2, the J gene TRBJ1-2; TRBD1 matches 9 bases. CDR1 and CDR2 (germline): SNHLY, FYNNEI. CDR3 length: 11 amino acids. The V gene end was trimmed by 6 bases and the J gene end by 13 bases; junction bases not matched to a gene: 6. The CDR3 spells CASSMDRGVTF. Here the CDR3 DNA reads TGTGCCAGCAGCATGGACAGGGGCGTCACCTTC.

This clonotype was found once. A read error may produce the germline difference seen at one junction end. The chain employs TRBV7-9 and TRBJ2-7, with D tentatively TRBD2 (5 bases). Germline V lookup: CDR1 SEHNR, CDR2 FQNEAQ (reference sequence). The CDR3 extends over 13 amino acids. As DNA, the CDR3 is TGTGCCGGCAGCAAGGACTCGACCTACGAGCAGTACTTC. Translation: CAGSKDSTYEQYF.

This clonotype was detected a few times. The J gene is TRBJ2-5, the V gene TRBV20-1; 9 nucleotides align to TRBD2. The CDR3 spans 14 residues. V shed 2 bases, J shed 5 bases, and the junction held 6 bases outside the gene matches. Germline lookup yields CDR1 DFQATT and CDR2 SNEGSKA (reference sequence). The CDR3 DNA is TGCAGTGCTAGACTAGCGGGAAGAAAGGAGACCCAGTACTTC. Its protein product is CSARLAGRKETQYF.

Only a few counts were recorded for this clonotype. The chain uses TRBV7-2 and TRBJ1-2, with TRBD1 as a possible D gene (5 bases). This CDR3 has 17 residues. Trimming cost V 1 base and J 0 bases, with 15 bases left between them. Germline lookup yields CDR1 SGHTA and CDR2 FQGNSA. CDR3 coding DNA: TGTGCCAGCAGCTTAGTTGGGGGGAGCCCGGCTAACTATGGCTACACCTTC. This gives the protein CASSLVGGSPANYGYTF.

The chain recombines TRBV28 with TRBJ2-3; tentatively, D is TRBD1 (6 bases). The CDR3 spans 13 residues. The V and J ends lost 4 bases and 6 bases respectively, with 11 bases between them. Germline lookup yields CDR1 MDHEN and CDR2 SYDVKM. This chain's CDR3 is CASSSGEWDTQYF. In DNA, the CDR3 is TGTGCCAGCAGTTCAGGGGAATGGGATACGCAGTATTTT.

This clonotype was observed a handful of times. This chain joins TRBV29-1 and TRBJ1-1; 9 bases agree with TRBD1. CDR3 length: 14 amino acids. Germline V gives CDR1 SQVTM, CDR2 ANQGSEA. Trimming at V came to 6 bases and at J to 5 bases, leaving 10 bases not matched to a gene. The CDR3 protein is CSVGGQGVRTEAFF. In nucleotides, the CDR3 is TGCAGCGTGGGGGGACAGGGCGTACGTACTGAAGCTTTCTTT.

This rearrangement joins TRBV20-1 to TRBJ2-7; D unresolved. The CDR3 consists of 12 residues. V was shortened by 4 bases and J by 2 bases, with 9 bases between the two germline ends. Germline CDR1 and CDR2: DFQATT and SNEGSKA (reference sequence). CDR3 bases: TGCAGTGCTACCCAACTTACCTACGAGCAGTACTTC. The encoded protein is CSATQLTYEQYF.

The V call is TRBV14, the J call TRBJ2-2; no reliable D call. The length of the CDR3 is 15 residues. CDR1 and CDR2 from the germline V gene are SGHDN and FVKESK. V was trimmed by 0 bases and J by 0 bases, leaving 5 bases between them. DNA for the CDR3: TGTGCCAGCAGCCAAGACTGGTCGAACACCGGGGAGCTGTTTTTT. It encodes CASSQDWSNTGELFF.

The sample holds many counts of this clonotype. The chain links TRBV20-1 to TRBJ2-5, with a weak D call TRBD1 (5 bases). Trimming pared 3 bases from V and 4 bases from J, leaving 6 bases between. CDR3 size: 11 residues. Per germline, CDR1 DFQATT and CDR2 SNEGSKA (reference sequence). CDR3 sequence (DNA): TGCAGTGCTAGCCAGGGAGAGACCCAGTACTTC. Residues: CSASQGETQYF.

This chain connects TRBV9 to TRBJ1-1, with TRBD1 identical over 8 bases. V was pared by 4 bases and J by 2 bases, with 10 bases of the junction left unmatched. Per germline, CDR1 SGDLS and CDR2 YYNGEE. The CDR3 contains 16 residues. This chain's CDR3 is CASSPGTGIVNTEAFF. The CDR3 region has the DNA TGTGCCAGCAGCCCGGGGACAGGAATAGTCAACACTGAAGCTTTCTTT.